One sample yielded the 24 T cell receptor beta chains listed below, sequenced in a study of cytomegalovirus exposure and HLA in healthy donors. PCR amplification relied on 60 Vbeta primers (plus 13 Jbeta primers). The repertoire was sequenced with immunoSEQ multiplex PCR; TCRdb's copy has only in-frame clones and lacks some. The sample lists about 160,000 clones; roughly four fifths were seen once. Sequenced input: PBMCs. The receptors were sampled from a female donor in good health and CMV-seronegative.

CDR3 in DNA: TGCAGTGCCCGGGGAGAGGGCGGCTACACCTTC. This codes for CSARGEGGYTF. The gene calls are TRBV20-1 and TRBJ1-2; D remains unclear. Trimming took 6 bases from V and 8 from J, leaving 13 bases between them. CDR3 length: 11 amino acids. Germline values: CDR1 DFQATT, CDR2 SNEGSKA (reference sequence).

The chain couples TRBV6-5 to TRBJ2-7; 8 bases match TRBD1. Germline CDR1 reads MNHEY; CDR2 reads SVGAGI. This CDR3 has 14 residues. The trim removed 6 bases at V and 1 base at J, leaving 5 bases unmatched. CDR3 coding DNA: TGTGCCAGCAGCGGACAGGGTAATTCCTACGAGCAGTACTTC. Amino acid sequence: CASSGQGNSYEQYF.

This clone was recorded once. The chain combines TRBV12-5 with TRBJ2-3, with TRBD1 matching over 9 bases. The junction had 6 bases not matched to a gene; V was cut back by 5 bases and J by 6 bases. The CDR3 runs to 14 residues. Germline V gene sequence: CDR1 LGHNT, CDR2 FRNRAP. The DNA for the CDR3 is TGTGCTAGTGGTACAGGGGGCCGGGGGGATACGCAGTATTTT. Translation: CASGTGGRGDTQYF.

The chain joins TRBV11-2 to TRBJ2-5; D is perhaps TRBD1 (7 bases). CDR3 length: 18 amino acids. Trimming took 0 bases from V and 1 from J, leaving 18 bases between them. CDR1 and CDR2 (germline): SGHAT, FQNNGV. CDR3 loop: CASSLDHSRGTVQETQYF. The CDR3 DNA is TGTGCCAGCAGCTTAGACCATTCCCGCGGGACAGTCCAAGAGACCCAGTACTTC.

The chain recombines TRBV18 with TRBJ1-1; unclear D gene. Germline CDR1 and CDR2: KGHSH and LQKENI. The CDR3 runs 14 residues. V lost 3 bases and J lost 0, with 8 bases in between. The CDR3 DNA sequence: TGTGCCAGCTCACCGAAGCTGGTGAACACTGAAGCTTTCTTT. Encoded protein: CASSPKLVNTEAFF. The whole variable domain, filled in from reference TRBV18 and TRBJ1-1, reads NAGVMQNPRHLVRRRGQEARLRCSPMKGHSHVYWYRQLPEEGLKFMVYLQKENIIDESGMPKERFSAEFPKEGPSILRIQQVVRGDSAAYFCASSPKLVNTEAFFGQGTRLTVV.

This clone was seen a handful of times. The chain recombines TRBV7-8 with TRBJ1-5; 7 bases map to TRBD1. Germline V gene sequence: CDR1 SGHVS, CDR2 FQNEAQ. The CDR3 sequence is 15 residues long. Trimming at V came to 0 bases and at J to 3 bases, leaving 2 bases not matched to a gene. Here the CDR3 reads CASSLAGQPNQPQHF. The CDR3 DNA sequence: TGTGCCAGCAGCTTAGCGGGACAGCCCAATCAGCCCCAGCATTTT.

The gene calls are TRBV6-6 and TRBJ2-5; possibly TRBD1 for D (5 bases). Germline assignment: CDR1 MNHNY and CDR2 SVGAGI (reference sequence). V was pared by 8 bases and J by 5 bases, with 9 bases between. The CDR3 runs 11 residues. In DNA, the CDR3 is TGTGCCAGCGGGGCCACGGAGACCCAGTACTTC. Its protein is CASGATETQYF.

The chain couples TRBV6-5 to TRBJ2-4; tentatively, D is TRBD2 (6 bases). V was trimmed by 2 bases and J by 1 base, leaving 6 bases between them. Germline CDR1 and CDR2: MNHEY and SVGAGI. The CDR3 sequence is 14 residues long. This CDR3 reads CASSYSGAKNIQYF. The CDR3 region has the DNA TGTGCCAGCAGTTACAGCGGGGCCAAAAACATTCAGTACTTC.

This chain connects TRBV6-5 to TRBJ2-5; 11 bases fit TRBD1. The V gene end was trimmed by 4 bases and the J gene end by 4 bases; junction bases not matched to a gene: 8. Germline lookup yields CDR1 MNHEY and CDR2 SVGAGI. The CDR3 is made up of 16 amino acids. Written as DNA, the CDR3 is TGTGCCAGCAGTTCCACCGGGACAGGGGGTCTAGAGACCCAGTACTTC. Amino acid sequence: CASSSTGTGGLETQYF.

This chain joins TRBV7-3 and TRBJ2-2; 7 bases fit TRBD1. Germline lookup yields CDR1 SGHTA and CDR2 FQGTGA. Germline trimming cut 5 bases from V and 1 base from J; bases unmatched to any gene: 10. The CDR3 spans 17 residues. The CDR3: CASSPGGMTRNTGELFF. The DNA for the CDR3 is TGTGCCAGCAGCCCAGGGGGTATGACCAGGAACACCGGGGAGCTGTTTTTT.

A single count supports this clone. The rearrangement joins TRBV7-9 to TRBJ2-1; maybe TRBD2 (5 bases). The V end was cut by 2 bases, the J end by 8 bases, with 13 bases between. The CDR3 has 14 residues. Germline V gene lookup returns CDR1 SEHNR and CDR2 FQNEAQ (reference sequence). CDR3 bases: TGTGCCAGCAGCTTAATAGGTAGCGTCTATGAGCAGTTCTTC. Protein: CASSLIGSVYEQFF.

The chain joins TRBV7-2 to TRBJ1-2; possible D gene TRBD1, 6 bases. Trimming took off 1 base at V and 5 bases at J, with 14 bases between the two ends. Germline values: CDR1 SGHTA, CDR2 FQGNSA. This CDR3 has 15 residues. The CDR3 nucleotides read TGTGCCAGCAGCTTAGGGTACAGGGTCATATATGGCTACACCTTC. Its translation: CASSLGYRVIYGYTF.

This chain connects TRBV4-3 to TRBJ2-7; possible D gene TRBD2, 5 bases. Germline CDR1 reads LGHNA; CDR2 reads YSLEER. The germline V and J ends were trimmed by 0 bases and 3 bases, with 9 bases remaining between them. The CDR3 loop spans 14 amino acids. The chain's CDR3 is CASSQEAGVYEQYF. As DNA, the CDR3 is TGCGCCAGCAGCCAAGAGGCCGGGGTCTACGAGCAGTACTTC.

The genes are TRBV4-2 and TRBJ2-1; 8 bases match TRBD1. From germline, CDR1 is LGHNA and CDR2 YNFKEQ. The CDR3 covers 15 residues. After removal of 1 base from V and 5 bases from J, the junction contained 4 bases not matched to a gene. The CDR3: CASSQGYRGDNEQFF. The CDR3 bases are TGTGCCAGCAGCCAAGGGTACAGGGGGGACAATGAGCAGTTCTTC.

This clone has just a few counts. CDR3 protein: CASSRTTSGGNNEQFF. Written as DNA, the CDR3 is TGTGCCAGCTCACGGACGACTAGCGGGGGGAACAATGAGCAGTTCTTC. V is TRBV18 and J is TRBJ2-1, with 13 positions matching TRBD2. V was pared by 4 bases and J by 5 bases, with 5 bases of the junction left unmatched. The CDR3 has 16 residues. Germline V gene data show CDR1 as KGHSH and CDR2 as LQKENI.

The chain is built from TRBV2 and TRBJ2-3; TRBD1 aligns across 12 bases. The V segment lost 6 bases and the J segment 4 bases; nucleotides outside the gene matches: 8. The CDR3 sequence is 16 residues long. The germline V gene encodes CDR1 SNHLY and CDR2 FYNNEI. The CDR3 loop reads CASSFAGTGGADTQYF. CDR3 nucleotides: TGTGCCAGCAGCTTCGCCGGGACAGGGGGCGCAGATACGCAGTATTTT. The full variable domain, rest sourced from reference TRBV2 and TRBJ2-3, is EPEVTQTPSHQVTQMGQEVILRCVPISNHLYFYWYRQILGQKVEFLVSFYNNEISEKSEIFDDQFSVERPDGSNFTLKIRSTKLEDSAMYFCASSFAGTGGADTQYFGPGTRLTVL.

This clone occurred once. The chain carries TRBV6-5 and TRBJ2-1; 8 positions match TRBD2. Germline V CDR1 and CDR2: MNHEY, SVGAGI. After removal of 0 bases from V and 5 bases from J, the junction contained 6 bases not matched to a gene. This CDR3 has 16 amino acids. The CDR3 DNA follows: TGTGCCAGCAGTTACTCTTGGACTAGCCGGGACAATGAGCAGTTCTTC. Translated, it gives CASSYSWTSRDNEQFF.

The rearrangement links TRBV2 to TRBJ2-5, with 9 bases fitting TRBD1. V shed 5 bases, J shed 3 bases, and the junction held 7 bases outside the gene matches. The V gene's germline CDR1 is SNHLY and CDR2 FYNNEI. This CDR3 has 15 amino acids. Written as DNA, the CDR3 is TGTGCCAGCAGTACAATGGGACAGGGTAAAGAGACCCAGTACTTC. This codes for CASSTMGQGKETQYF.

This clone was recorded a few times. The CDR3 DNA sequence: TGTGCCAGCAGCCAAGATGTATCTAGCGGGAGTAGGACCGGGGAGCTGTTTTTT. Its translation: CASSQDVSSGSRTGELFF. V usage is TRBV4-2 and J usage is TRBJ2-2, with 10 bases fitting TRBD2. Losses at the gene ends were 0 bases for V and 5 bases for J; bases not matched to a gene: 9. CDR1 LGHNA and CDR2 YNFKEQ come from the germline V gene. There are 18 residues in the CDR3.

The chain joins TRBV18 to TRBJ2-2; the match to TRBD2 covers 14 bases. The CDR3 runs 18 residues. Unmatched junction bases numbered 4, after V lost 0 bases and J lost 4 bases. Per the germline V gene, CDR1 is KGHSH and CDR2 is LQKENI. The CDR3 loop is CASSPPGLAGVSTGELFF. As DNA, the CDR3 is TGTGCCAGCTCACCACCGGGACTAGCGGGGGTTTCCACCGGGGAGCTGTTTTTT.

This clone was recorded once. The genes are TRBV29-1 and TRBJ2-5; maybe TRBD2 (5 bases). V lost 4 bases and J lost 5, with 11 bases in between. CDR3 length: 12 amino acids. Germline loops: CDR1 SQVTM, CDR2 ANQGSEA. The DNA of the CDR3 is TGCAGCGTTGTCACCGGCGGGGAGACCCAGTACTTC. This sequence encodes CSVVTGGETQYF.

This chain joins TRBV6-4 and TRBJ1-2; 7 bases are shared with TRBD1. The trim removed 6 bases at V and 3 bases at J, leaving 7 bases unmatched. From germline, CDR1 is MRHNA and CDR2 SNTAGT. The CDR3 has 14 residues. CDR3 in amino acids: CASRKTGPDYGYTF. In DNA, the CDR3 is TGTGCCAGCAGAAAGACAGGGCCGGACTATGGCTACACCTTC.

V is TRBV19 and J is TRBJ1-5; D is undetermined. The CDR3 contains 12 residues. Trimming cost V 1 base and J 7 bases, with 5 bases left between them. Germline V gene data show CDR1 as LNHDA and CDR2 as SQIVND (reference sequence). The chain's CDR3 is CASSIVGQPQHF. DNA of the CDR3: TGTGCCAGTAGTATAGTCGGGCAGCCCCAGCATTTT.

This clone was recorded a few times. The genes are TRBV6-5 and TRBJ2-3, with D possibly being TRBD2 (6 bases). Germline V lookup: CDR1 MNHEY, CDR2 SVGAGI. V lost 0 bases to trimming and J lost 0 bases, with 7 bases between them. The CDR3 runs to 15 residues. The CDR3 region has the DNA TGTGCCAGCAGTTACTCGGGGAGGAGCACAGATACGCAGTATTTT. Its translation is CASSYSGRSTDTQYF.